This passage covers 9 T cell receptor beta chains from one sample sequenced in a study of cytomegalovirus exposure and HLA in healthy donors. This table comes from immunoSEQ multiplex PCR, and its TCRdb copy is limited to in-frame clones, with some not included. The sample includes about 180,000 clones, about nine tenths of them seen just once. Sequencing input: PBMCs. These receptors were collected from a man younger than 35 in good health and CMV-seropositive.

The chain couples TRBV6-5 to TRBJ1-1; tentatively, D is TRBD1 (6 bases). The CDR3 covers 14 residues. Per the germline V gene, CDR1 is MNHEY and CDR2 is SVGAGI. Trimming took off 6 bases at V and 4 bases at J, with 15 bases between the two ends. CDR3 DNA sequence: TGTGCCAGCAGCCTAACAGGGCCTCGCACTGAAGCTTTCTTT. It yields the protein CASSLTGPRTEAFF.

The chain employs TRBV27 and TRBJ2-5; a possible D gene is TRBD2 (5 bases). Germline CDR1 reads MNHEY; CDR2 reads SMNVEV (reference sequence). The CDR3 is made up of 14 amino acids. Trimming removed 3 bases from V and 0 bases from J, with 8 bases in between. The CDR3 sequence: CASSFAGNQETQYF. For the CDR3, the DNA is TGTGCCAGCAGTTTTGCCGGGAACCAAGAGACCCAGTACTTC.

The CDR3 is CASSYGTGGKAFF. CDR3 DNA sequence: TGTGCCAGCAGTTACGGGACAGGGGGGAAGGCTTTCTTT. The V call is TRBV28, the J call TRBJ1-1; 11 nucleotides agree with TRBD1. The CDR3 extends over 13 amino acids. CDR1 is MDHEN and CDR2 is SYDVKM in the germline V gene. After removal of 4 bases from V and 11 bases from J, the junction contained 6 bases not matched to a gene.

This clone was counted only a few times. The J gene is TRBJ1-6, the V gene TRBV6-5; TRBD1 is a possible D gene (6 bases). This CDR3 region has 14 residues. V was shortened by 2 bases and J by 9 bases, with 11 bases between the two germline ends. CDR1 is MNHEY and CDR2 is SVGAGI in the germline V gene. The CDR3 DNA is TGTGCCAGCAGTTACAACAGGGTGGGTTCACCCCTCCACTTT. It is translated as CASSYNRVGSPLHF.

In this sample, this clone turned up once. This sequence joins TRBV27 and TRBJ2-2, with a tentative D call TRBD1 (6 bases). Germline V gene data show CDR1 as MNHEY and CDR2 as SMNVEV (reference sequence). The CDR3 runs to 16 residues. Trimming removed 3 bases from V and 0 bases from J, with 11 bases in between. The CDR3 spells CASSFSGTPNTGELFF. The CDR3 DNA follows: TGTGCCAGCAGTTTCTCCGGGACACCGAACACCGGGGAGCTGTTTTTT.

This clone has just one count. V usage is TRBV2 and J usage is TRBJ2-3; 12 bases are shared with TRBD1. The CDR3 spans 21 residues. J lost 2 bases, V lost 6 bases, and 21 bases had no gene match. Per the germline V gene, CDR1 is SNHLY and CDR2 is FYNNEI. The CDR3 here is CASRRPSNGTGGAGATDTQYF. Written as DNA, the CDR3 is TGTGCCAGCAGGCGTCCATCTAACGGGACAGGGGGCGCGGGGGCCACAGATACGCAGTATTTT.

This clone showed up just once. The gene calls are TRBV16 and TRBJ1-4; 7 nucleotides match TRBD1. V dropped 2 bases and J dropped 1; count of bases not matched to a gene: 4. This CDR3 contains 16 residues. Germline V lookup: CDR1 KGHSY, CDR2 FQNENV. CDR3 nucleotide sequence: TGTGCCAGCAGCCAAAGTGCAGGGGGAACTAATGAAAAACTGTTTTTT. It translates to CASSQSAGGTNEKLFF.

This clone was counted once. In DNA form, the CDR3 reads TGTGCCAGCAGTTTATCGCCGACGTCAATCCCAGGGATTAATACCTACGAGCAGTACTTC. This sequence encodes CASSLSPTSIPGINTYEQYF. This sequence joins TRBV27 and TRBJ2-7; perhaps TRBD1 as D (5 bases). V was shortened by 0 bases and J by 2 bases, with 26 bases between the two germline ends. This CDR3 is built from 20 residues. The germline CDR1 and CDR2 sequences are MNHEY and SMNVEV (reference sequence).

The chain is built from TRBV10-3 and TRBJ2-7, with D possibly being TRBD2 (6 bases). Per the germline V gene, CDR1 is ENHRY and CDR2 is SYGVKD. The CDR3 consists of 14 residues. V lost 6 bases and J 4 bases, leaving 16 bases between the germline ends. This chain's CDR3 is CAIRDRTTGYEQYF. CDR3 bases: TGTGCCATCAGGGACCGGACTACGGGATACGAGCAGTACTTC.